This T cell receptor beta chain appears in the sequencing data of a study of T cell repertoires in cytomegalovirus infection. Study at large: Used in the study were CMV epitopes, some recently identified and HLA-C-restricted, others well-studied and HLA-B-restricted.

TCRdb independently ran MiXCR on the reads; one entry per CDR3 protein. The data hold roughly 730,000 distinct CDR3 sequences, with about 30% observed a single time. CDR3 length equals 13 residues. Per the germline V gene, CDR1 is MNHEY and CDR2 is SVGEGT. Trimming pared 0 bases from V and 8 bases from J, leaving 8 bases between. This clonotype has a single count. Its antigen remains unidentified. This specimen was cultured PBMCs, taken from culture after CMV antigen stimulation. The TCR originated in a human donor in good health (CMV status not recorded). Some clones in this sample may be carry-over from other donors' samples. The chain has TRBV6-2 or TRBV6-3 and TRBJ2-1, with no clear D. CDR3 region: CASSYSLNYEQFF. The DNA of the CDR3 is TGTGCCAGCAGTTACTCGCTAAATTATGAGCAGTTCTTC.